This T cell receptor (beta chain) came from a study of cytomegalovirus exposure and HLA in healthy donors. This PCR relied on a set of 60 Vbeta primers and 13 Jbeta primers. TCRdb's copy holds only in-frame clones and misses some; the assay was immunoSEQ multiplex PCR. The sample holds about 130,000 clones, under 85% seen once. The sample consisted of PBMCs. This clonotype was obtained from a boy between 10 and 17 years old in good health and CMV-seronegative.

The CDR3 here is CASSQDGQGIYTGELFF. The CDR3, as DNA: TGCGCCAGCAGCCAAGACGGACAGGGGATTTACACCGGGGAGCTGTTTTTT. The chain uses TRBV4-3 and TRBJ2-2; TRBD1 matches 9 bases. Germline assignment: CDR1 LGHNA and CDR2 YSLEER. J was trimmed by 3 bases and V by 0 bases; bases with no gene match: 5. The CDR3 extends over 17 amino acids.